This T cell receptor (beta chain) originates from a study of shared clonotypes between healthy human individuals. The V gene lost 4 bases and the J gene lost 4 bases, with 14 bases spanning the gap. Germline CDR1 and CDR2: GTSNPN and SVGIG (reference sequence). The CDR3 loop spans 14 amino acids. The method was immunoSEQ multiplex PCR; TCRdb's version includes in-frame clones alone and lacks a portion of them. This sample has fewer than 3 million clones, with around 93% found just once. The receptor comes from a man aged 18 to 30 in good health. Some clones in this sample may be carry-over from other donors' samples. The chain joins TRBV30 to TRBJ2-1; D unclear. The sequencing input was naive CD4+ T cells from PBMCs. As to subset: CD45RA+ positively selected. Here the CDR3 reads CAWKGLAGYNEQFF. CDR3 bases: TGTGCCTGGAAGGGCCTGGCAGGATACAATGAGCAGTTCTTC.